The 18 T cell receptor beta chains reported below all come from one sample, sequenced in a study of control samples from healthy donors and cancer patients. The assay was immunoSEQ multiplex PCR, and TCRdb's table has in-frame clones only and misses some. The sample lists 25,000 to 35,000 clones, 91% occurring once. Sequenced input: PBMCs. The source of these receptors is a man aged 45-60 years with lung cancer.

The chain uses TRBV5-6 and TRBJ2-7; D is possibly TRBD2 (5 bases). V gave up 1 base and J gave up 5 bases, with 10 bases separating them. Germline CDR1 reads SGHDT; CDR2 reads YYEEEE. This CDR3 contains 13 residues. CDR3 protein: CASSLYGRDEQYF. The DNA for the CDR3 is TGTGCCAGCAGCTTGTATGGGAGAGACGAGCAGTACTTC.

The chain recombines TRBV13 with TRBJ1-3; unclear D gene. The CDR3 is 15 residues long. Trimming stripped 5 bases from V and 2 bases from J, with 13 bases between. CDR1 PRHDT and CDR2 FYEKMQ come from the germline V gene (reference sequence). The CDR3 protein is CASSPIAGTGNTIYF. The CDR3 bases are TGTGCCAGCAGCCCGATCGCCGGGACTGGAAACACCATATATTTT.

This clone was counted between two and nine times. V and J are TRBV6-5 and TRBJ1-1; no reliable D call. Looked up from germline, CDR1 is MNHEY and CDR2 is SVGAGI. The CDR3 has 12 residues. V lost 5 bases, J lost 6 bases, and 10 bases lay in between. The CDR3 region is CASSRLGSEAFF. The CDR3 DNA is TGTGCCAGCAGTAGGCTGGGCTCTGAAGCTTTCTTT.

The chain combines TRBV11-3 with TRBJ2-3; 8 nucleotides align to TRBD2. Trimming cost V 1 base and J 7 bases; bases outside gene matches: 13. CDR3 length: 17 amino acids. CDR1 and CDR2 from the germline V gene are SGHNT and YENEEA. CDR3 sequence: CASSLGLLAGTLNTQYF. The CDR3 DNA reads as TGTGCCAGCAGCTTAGGACTGCTAGCGGGCACTCTGAATACGCAGTATTTT.

This clone showed up just once. The rearrangement links TRBV18 to TRBJ2-5; D is unclear. The V gene lost 0 bases and the J gene lost 5 bases, with 19 bases spanning the gap. The CDR3 has 17 amino acids. CDR1 is KGHSH, CDR2 LQKENI, per germline. The CDR3 loop is CASSPPIGSLGWETQYF. The CDR3 DNA follows: TGTGCCAGCTCACCACCGATCGGTTCATTAGGTTGGGAGACCCAGTACTTC.

The chain employs TRBV19 and TRBJ2-2; D is tentatively TRBD1 or TRBD2 (5 bases each). V dropped 5 bases and J dropped 5 bases, with 6 bases sitting between them. The CDR3 consists of 12 residues. Germline V gives CDR1 LNHDA, CDR2 SQIVND (reference sequence). The CDR3 nucleotides are TGTGCCAGTAGTTGGGGGACCGGGGAGCTGTTTTTT. Protein sequence: CASSWGTGELFF.

This chain joins TRBV5-6 and TRBJ2-7; D gene ambiguous. CDR3 size: 13 residues. V lost 4 bases, J lost 3 bases, and 11 bases lay in between. CDR1 SGHDT and CDR2 YYEEEE come from the germline V gene. CDR3 sequence: CASSPGPSYEQYF. The CDR3 DNA reads as TGTGCCAGCAGCCCAGGACCAAGCTACGAGCAGTACTTC.

The chain employs TRBV28 and TRBJ1-1; D is unclear. V gave up 2 bases and J gave up 0 bases, with 7 bases separating them. This CDR3 spans 14 amino acids. Germline CDR1 is MDHEN and CDR2 is SYDVKM. The CDR3 loop reads CASSLGFMNTEAFF. DNA for the CDR3: TGTGCCAGCAGTTTAGGCTTTATGAACACTGAAGCTTTCTTT.

The CDR3 DNA follows: TGTGCCAGCAGTCAGGCGACAGGGGTGGAGACCCAGTACTTC. It encodes CASSQATGVETQYF. The V and J genes are TRBV6-5 and TRBJ2-5; 8 nucleotides match TRBD1. CDR3 length: 14 amino acids. V dropped 5 bases and J dropped 5; count of bases not matched to a gene: 7. The germline V gene has CDR1 MNHEY and CDR2 SVGAGI.

The chain is built from TRBV28 and TRBJ1-1, with 7 nucleotides matching TRBD1. CDR3 size: 12 residues. Germline V gene lookup returns CDR1 MDHEN and CDR2 SYDVKM. J gave up 8 bases and V 6 bases, and 6 bases lay outside the gene matches. CDR3 sequence: CASRAGTEEAFF. CDR3 bases: TGTGCCAGCAGGGCAGGGACAGAAGAAGCTTTCTTT.

Comments on this clone: A junction end diverges from the germline sequence, so it may reflect a read error. The V gene is TRBV7-7, the J gene TRBJ2-5; the match to TRBD1 covers 9 bases. CDR3 length: 15 residues. Germline V lookup: CDR1 SSHAT, CDR2 FNYEAQ (reference sequence). CDR3 sequence: CASSAGTGPQETQYF. The CDR3 DNA reads TGTGCTAGCAGCGCTGGGACAGGGCCCCAAGAGACCCAGTACTTC.

The chain links TRBV29-1 to TRBJ2-4; TRBD2 is a possible D gene (5 bases). With 3 bases removed from V and 4 bases from J, the gap between germline ends came to 13 bases. The CDR3 covers 14 residues. Germline CDR1 and CDR2: SQVTM and ANQGSEA. CDR3 DNA sequence: TGCAGCGTTGATATTCGAGGGCCGAAAAACATTCAGTACTTC. This codes for CSVDIRGPKNIQYF.

V gene TRBV11-1 combines with J gene TRBJ2-7; the D is unclear. Germline CDR1 SGHAT, CDR2 FQDESV (reference sequence). This CDR3 spans 13 amino acids. Trimming shortened V by 3 bases and J by 3 bases, and 9 bases separated the two germline ends. CDR3 sequence: CASSFSIGYEQYF. CDR3 DNA sequence: TGTGCCAGCAGCTTCTCAATTGGCTACGAGCAGTACTTC.

CDR3 loop: CASSYHRGSNQPQHF. DNA of the CDR3: TGTGCCAGCAGTTATCATCGGGGGAGCAATCAGCCCCAGCATTTT. The chain employs TRBV6-6 and TRBJ1-5, with a possible D match to TRBD1 (5 bases). CDR1 is MNHNY and CDR2 is SVGAGI in the germline V gene (reference sequence). The V end was cut by 3 bases, the J end by 1 base, with 10 bases between. This CDR3 comprises 15 residues.

This clone was seen a single time. The J gene is TRBJ2-3, the V gene TRBV5-1; no clear D gene. This CDR3 spans 14 amino acids. The germline gives CDR1 SGHRS, CDR2 YFSETQ. V lost 0 bases, J lost 2 bases, and 7 bases lay in between. For the CDR3, the DNA is TGCGCCAGCAGCTTGGGGAACCCCACAGATACGCAGTATTTT. This codes for CASSLGNPTDTQYF.

The J gene is TRBJ1-3, the V gene TRBV7-9, with D uncertain. CDR3 length: 16 residues. Germline loops: CDR1 SEHNR, CDR2 FQNEAQ (reference sequence). The V and J ends lost 2 bases and 0 bases respectively, with 11 bases between them. In nucleotides, the CDR3 is TGTGCCAGCAGCTTAATTCTCGACTCCTCTGGAAACACCATATATTTT. Protein: CASSLILDSSGNTIYF.

The genes are TRBV6-4 and TRBJ2-3; 8 bases are shared with TRBD1. The germline V gene encodes CDR1 MRHNA and CDR2 SNTAGT. J lost 1 base, V lost 6 bases, and 3 bases had no gene match. This CDR3 has 14 residues. This CDR3 is CASSAGGGTDTQYF. CDR3 sequence (DNA): TGTGCCAGCAGCGCAGGGGGCGGCACAGATACGCAGTATTTT.

The rearrangement uses TRBV7-2 and TRBJ1-1; D not certain. V lost 2 bases to trimming and J lost 5 bases, with 9 bases between them. This CDR3 comprises 13 residues. CDR1 is SGHTA and CDR2 is FQGNSA in the germline V gene. Here the CDR3 reads CASSLQKLTEAFF. CDR3 coding DNA: TGTGCCAGCAGCTTACAGAAGTTAACTGAAGCTTTCTTT.